The 4 T cell receptor beta chains reported below all come from one sample, sequenced in a study of shared clonotypes between healthy human individuals (dated by TCRdb to the early 2020s). Libraries were made using the immunoSEQ multiplex PCR assay. TCRdb re-hosts the immuneACCESS table, in-frame sequences only. Its copies lack some clones; in the studies checked, an unresolved V gene accounts for under half of them, and the cause for the rest is not known. This sample comprises some 2 million clones, 90% to 95% of them detected only once. Around 0.13% of the sample lies in the top ten. Source material: naive CD4+ T cells sorted from blood. Interpreted using the paper, the cell subset or site label stands for: CD45RA+ positively selected. All receptors derive from a man aged 18 to 29 in good health.

CDR3 protein: CAWKGPGQGSGELFF. CDR3 coding DNA: TGTGCCTGGAAGGGCCCGGGACAGGGATCCGGGGAGCTGTTTTTT. The genes are TRBV30 and TRBJ2-2; TRBD1 aligns across 9 bases. V lost 4 bases to trimming and J lost 6 bases; unmatched junction nucleotides: 9. Germline V CDR1 and CDR2: GTSNPN, SVGIG (reference sequence). The length of the CDR3 is 15 residues.

The chain links TRBV6-5 to TRBJ2-2; the D gene is possibly TRBD1 (6 bases). This CDR3 comprises 12 residues. Germline V gives CDR1 MNHEY, CDR2 SVGAGI. The V gene lost 7 bases and the J gene lost 6 bases, with 9 bases spanning the gap. This chain's CDR3 is CASTSGAGELFF. Written as DNA, the CDR3 is TGTGCCAGCACCTCAGGGGCCGGGGAGCTGTTTTTT.

V usage is TRBV2 and J usage is TRBJ2-3; D is unclear. Germline V gives CDR1 SNHLY, CDR2 FYNNEI. V gave up 4 bases and J gave up 2 bases, with 10 bases separating them. This CDR3 spans 14 amino acids. CDR3 sequence: CASSVDHFTDTQYF. The CDR3 DNA is TGTGCCAGCAGTGTCGACCACTTCACAGATACGCAGTATTTT.

This clone was found once. The chain employs TRBV25-1 and TRBJ2-7, with 10 bases lining up with TRBD2. Trimming at V came to 0 bases and at J to 1 base, leaving 6 bases not matched to a gene. This CDR3 is 17 amino acids long. Germline assignment: CDR1 MGHDK and CDR2 SYGVNS. CDR3 residues: CASSEYGQREGSYEQYF. The CDR3 DNA reads TGTGCCAGCAGTGAATATGGCCAGCGGGAGGGGTCCTACGAGCAGTACTTC.